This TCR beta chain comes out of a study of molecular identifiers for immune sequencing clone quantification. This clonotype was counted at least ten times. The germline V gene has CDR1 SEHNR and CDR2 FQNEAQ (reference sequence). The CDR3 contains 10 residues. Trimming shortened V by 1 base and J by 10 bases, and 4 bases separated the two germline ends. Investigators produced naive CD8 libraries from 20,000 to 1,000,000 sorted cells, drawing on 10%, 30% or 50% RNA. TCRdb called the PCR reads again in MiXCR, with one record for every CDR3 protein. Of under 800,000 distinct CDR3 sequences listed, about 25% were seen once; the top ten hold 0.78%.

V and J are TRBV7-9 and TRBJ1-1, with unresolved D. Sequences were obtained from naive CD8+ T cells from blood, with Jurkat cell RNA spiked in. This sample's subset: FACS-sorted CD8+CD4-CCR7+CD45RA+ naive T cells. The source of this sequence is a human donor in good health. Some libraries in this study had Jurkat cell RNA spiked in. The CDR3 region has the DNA TGTGCCAGCAGCTTAGACGTAGCTTTCTTT. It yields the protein CASSLDVAFF.